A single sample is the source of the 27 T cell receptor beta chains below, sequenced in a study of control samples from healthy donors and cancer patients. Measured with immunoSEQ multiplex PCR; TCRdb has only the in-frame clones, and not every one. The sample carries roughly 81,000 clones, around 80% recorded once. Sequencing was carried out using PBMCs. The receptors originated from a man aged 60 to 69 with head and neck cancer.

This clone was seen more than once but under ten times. This chain's CDR3 is CASSLNRGRNYGYTF. The CDR3 bases are TGTGCCAGCAGCCTTAACAGGGGGCGCAACTATGGCTACACCTTC. The chain joins TRBV2 to TRBJ1-2, with TRBD1 matching over 9 bases. V lost 6 bases to trimming and J lost 2 bases; unmatched junction nucleotides: 7. The length of the CDR3 is 15 residues. Germline CDR1 is SNHLY and CDR2 is FYNNEI.

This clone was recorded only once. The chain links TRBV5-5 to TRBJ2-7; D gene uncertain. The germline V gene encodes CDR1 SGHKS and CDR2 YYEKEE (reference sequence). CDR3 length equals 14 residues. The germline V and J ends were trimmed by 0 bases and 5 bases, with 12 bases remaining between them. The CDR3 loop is CASSLGRVPDEQYF. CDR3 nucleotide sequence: TGTGCCAGCAGCTTGGGTAGGGTTCCCGACGAGCAGTACTTC.

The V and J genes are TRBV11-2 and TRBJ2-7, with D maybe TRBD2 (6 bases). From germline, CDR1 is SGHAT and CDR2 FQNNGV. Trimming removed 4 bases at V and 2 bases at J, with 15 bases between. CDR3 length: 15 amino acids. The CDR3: CASSSGLQRTYEQYF. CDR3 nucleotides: TGTGCCAGCAGCTCTGGACTACAACGGACCTACGAGCAGTACTTC. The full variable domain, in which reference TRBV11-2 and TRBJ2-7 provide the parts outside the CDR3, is EAGVAQSPRYKIIEKRQSVAFWCNPISGHATLYWYQQILGQGPKLLIQFQNNGVVDDSQLPKDRFSAERLKGVDSTLKIQPAKLEDSAVYLCASSSGLQRTYEQYFGPGTRLTVT.

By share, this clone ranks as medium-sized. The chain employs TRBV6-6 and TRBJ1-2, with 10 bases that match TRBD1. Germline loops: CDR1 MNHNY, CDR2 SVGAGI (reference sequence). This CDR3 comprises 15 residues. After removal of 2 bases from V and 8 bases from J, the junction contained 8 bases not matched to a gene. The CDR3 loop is CASSYPPGQGNGYTF. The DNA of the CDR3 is TGTGCCAGCAGTTACCCTCCGGGACAGGGGAACGGCTACACCTTC.

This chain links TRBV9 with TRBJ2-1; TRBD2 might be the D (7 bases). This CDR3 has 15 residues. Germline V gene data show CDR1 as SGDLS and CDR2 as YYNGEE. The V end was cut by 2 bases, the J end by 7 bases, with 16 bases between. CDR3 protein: CASSVRGAIRNEQFF. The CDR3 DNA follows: TGTGCCAGCAGCGTTCGGGGGGCAATACGAAATGAGCAGTTCTTC.

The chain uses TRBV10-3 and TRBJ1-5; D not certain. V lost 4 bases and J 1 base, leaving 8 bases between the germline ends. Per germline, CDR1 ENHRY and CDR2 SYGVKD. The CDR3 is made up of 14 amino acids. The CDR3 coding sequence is TGTGCCATCAGTGGGGCGGGGAGCAATCAGCCCCAGCATTTT. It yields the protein CAISGAGSNQPQHF.

The CDR3 spells CASSFGGGNYGYTF. For the CDR3, the DNA is TGTGCCAGCAGCTTCGGTGGGGGCAACTATGGCTACACCTTC. The chain has TRBV7-9 and TRBJ1-2; D perhaps matches TRBD1 (6 bases). Germline assignment: CDR1 SEHNR and CDR2 FQNEAQ (reference sequence). The CDR3 loop spans 14 amino acids. The V and J ends lost 3 bases and 2 bases respectively, with 10 bases between them.

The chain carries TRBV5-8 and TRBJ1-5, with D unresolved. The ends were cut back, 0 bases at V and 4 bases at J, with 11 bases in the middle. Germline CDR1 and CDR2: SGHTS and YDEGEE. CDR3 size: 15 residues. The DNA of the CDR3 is TGTGCCAGCAGCTTGGGAGGATCCTATAATCAGCCCCAGCATTTT. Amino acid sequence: CASSLGGSYNQPQHF.

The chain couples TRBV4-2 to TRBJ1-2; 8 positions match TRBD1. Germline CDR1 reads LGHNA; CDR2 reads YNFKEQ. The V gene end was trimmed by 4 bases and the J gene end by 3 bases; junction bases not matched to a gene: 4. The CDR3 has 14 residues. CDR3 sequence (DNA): TGTGCCAGCAGCCCAGGGACAGGTTACTATGGCTACACCTTC. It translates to CASSPGTGYYGYTF.

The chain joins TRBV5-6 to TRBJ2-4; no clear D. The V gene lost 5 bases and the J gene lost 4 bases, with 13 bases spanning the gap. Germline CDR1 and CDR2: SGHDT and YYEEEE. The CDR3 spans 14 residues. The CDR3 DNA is TGTGCCAGCAGGCAATACACCGGGAAAAACATTCAGTACTTC. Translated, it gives CASRQYTGKNIQYF.

The CDR3 coding sequence is TGTGCCAGCCGGCCAGGACTTAATTCACCCCTCCACTTT. Its translation is CASRPGLNSPLHF. This chain joins TRBV6-5 and TRBJ1-6; D is unresolved. V was cut by 8 bases and J by 6 bases, with 11 bases left in between. The CDR3 is 13 amino acids. Germline CDR1 reads MNHEY; CDR2 reads SVGAGI.

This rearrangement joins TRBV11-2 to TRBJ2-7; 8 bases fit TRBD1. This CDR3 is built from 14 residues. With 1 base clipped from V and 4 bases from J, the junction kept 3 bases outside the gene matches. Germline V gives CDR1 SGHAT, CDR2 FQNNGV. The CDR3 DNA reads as TGTGCCAGCAGCTTAGGGACAGGGCGTTACGAGCAGTACTTC. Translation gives CASSLGTGRYEQYF.

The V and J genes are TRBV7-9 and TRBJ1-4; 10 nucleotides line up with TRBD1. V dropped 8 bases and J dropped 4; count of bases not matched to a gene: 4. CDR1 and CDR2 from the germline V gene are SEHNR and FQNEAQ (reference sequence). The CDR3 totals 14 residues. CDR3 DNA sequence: TGTGCCAGCTGGACAGGGGGGCATAATGAAAAACTGTTTTTT. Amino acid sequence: CASWTGGHNEKLFF.

CDR3 sequence (DNA): TGTGCCAGCCGACGGGTTGCGGGCCTCGGGGAGCTGTTTTTT. This sequence encodes CASRRVAGLGELFF. The chain carries TRBV19 and TRBJ2-2; TRBD2 might be the D (5 bases). Between the trimmed V and J ends, which lost 9 bases and 7 bases, there was a span of 18 bases. The CDR3 extends over 14 amino acids. The germline gives CDR1 LNHDA, CDR2 SQIVND (reference sequence).

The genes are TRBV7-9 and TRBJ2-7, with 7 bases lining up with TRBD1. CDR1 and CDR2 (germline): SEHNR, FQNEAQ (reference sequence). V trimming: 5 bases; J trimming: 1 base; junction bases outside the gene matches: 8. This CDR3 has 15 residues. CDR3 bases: TGTGCCAGCAGCCCCCGGGACAGCGTTTCCTACGAGCAGTACTTC. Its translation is CASSPRDSVSYEQYF.

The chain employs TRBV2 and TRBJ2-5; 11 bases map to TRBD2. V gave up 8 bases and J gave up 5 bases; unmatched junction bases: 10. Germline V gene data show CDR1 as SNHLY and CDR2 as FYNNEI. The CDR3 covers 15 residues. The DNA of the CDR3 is TGTGCCAGCGGAGGACTAGCGGGTTCGGGGGAGACCCAGTACTTC. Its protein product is CASGGLAGSGETQYF.

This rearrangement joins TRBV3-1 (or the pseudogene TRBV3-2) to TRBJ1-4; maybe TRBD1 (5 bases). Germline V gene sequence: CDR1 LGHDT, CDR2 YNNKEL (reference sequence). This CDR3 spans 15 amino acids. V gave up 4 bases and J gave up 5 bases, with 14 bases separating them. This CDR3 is CASSRGGVRNEKLFF. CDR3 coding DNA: TGTGCCAGCAGCCGGGGAGGGGTCCGAAATGAAAAACTGTTTTTT.

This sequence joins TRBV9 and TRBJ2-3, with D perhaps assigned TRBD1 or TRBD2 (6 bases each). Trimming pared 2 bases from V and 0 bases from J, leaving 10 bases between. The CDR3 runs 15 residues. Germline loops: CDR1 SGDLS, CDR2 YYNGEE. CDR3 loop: CASSVGGPSTDTQYF. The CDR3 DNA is TGTGCCAGCAGCGTTGGGGGGCCCAGCACAGATACGCAGTATTTT.

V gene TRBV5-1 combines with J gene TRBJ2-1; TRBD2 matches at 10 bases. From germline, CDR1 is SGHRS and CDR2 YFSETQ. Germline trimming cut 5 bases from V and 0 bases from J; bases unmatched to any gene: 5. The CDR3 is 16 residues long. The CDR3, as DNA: TGCGCCAGCAGTGGCACTAGCGGGGTCTCCTACAATGAGCAGTTCTTC. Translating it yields CASSGTSGVSYNEQFF.

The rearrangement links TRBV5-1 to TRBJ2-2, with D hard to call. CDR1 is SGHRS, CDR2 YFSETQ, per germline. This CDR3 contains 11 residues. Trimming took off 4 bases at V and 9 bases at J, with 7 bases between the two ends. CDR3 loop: CASSLSRELFF. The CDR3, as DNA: TGCGCCAGCAGCCTGAGTAGGGAGCTGTTTTTT.

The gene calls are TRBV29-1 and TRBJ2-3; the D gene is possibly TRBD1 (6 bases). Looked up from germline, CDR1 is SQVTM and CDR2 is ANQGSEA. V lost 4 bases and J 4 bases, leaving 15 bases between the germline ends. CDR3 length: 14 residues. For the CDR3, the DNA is TGCAGCGTTGTTAGGGGGAGTGAAGCAGATACGCAGTATTTT. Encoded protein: CSVVRGSEADTQYF.

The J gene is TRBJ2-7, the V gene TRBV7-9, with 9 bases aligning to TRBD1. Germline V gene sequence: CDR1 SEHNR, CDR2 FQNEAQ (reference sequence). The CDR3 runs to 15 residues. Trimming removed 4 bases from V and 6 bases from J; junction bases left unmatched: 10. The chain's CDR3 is CASSSTQGAMGEQYF. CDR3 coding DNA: TGTGCCAGCAGCTCAACACAGGGGGCGATGGGCGAGCAGTACTTC. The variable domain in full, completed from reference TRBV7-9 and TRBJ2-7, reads DTGVSQNPRHKITKRGQNVTFRCDPISEHNRLYWYRQTLGQGPEFLTYFQNEAQLEKSRLLSDRFSAERPKGSFSTLEIQRTEQGDSAMYLCASSSTQGAMGEQYFGPGTRLTVT.

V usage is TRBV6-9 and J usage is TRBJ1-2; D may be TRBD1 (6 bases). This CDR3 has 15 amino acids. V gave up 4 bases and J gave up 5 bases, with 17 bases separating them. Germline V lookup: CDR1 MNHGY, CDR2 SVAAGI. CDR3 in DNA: TGTGCCAGCAGTTCCCGGAGGGGGGTTGCTTATGGCTACACCTTC. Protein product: CASSSRRGVAYGYTF.

The DNA of the CDR3 is TGTGCCATCAGTGGGGAGGGCGGCGGTGAGCAGTTCTTC. The encoded protein is CAISGEGGGEQFF. The chain recombines TRBV10-3 with TRBJ2-1; 7 nucleotides agree with TRBD2. In germline, CDR1 is ENHRY, CDR2 SYGVKD. This CDR3 has 13 residues. J gave up 9 bases and V 4 bases, and 6 bases lay outside the gene matches.

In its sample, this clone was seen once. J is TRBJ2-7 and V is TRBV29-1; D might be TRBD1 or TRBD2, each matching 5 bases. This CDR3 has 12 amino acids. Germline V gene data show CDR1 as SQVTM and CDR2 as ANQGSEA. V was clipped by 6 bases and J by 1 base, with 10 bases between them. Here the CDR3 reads CSVGDGSYEQYF. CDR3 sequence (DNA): TGCAGCGTGGGGGACGGGTCCTACGAGCAGTACTTC.

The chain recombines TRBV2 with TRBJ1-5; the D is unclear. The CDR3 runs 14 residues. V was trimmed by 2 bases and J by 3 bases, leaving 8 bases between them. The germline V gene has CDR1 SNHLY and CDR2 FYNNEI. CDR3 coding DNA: TGTGCCAGCAGTGAAAGGCGGATCAATCAGCCCCAGCATTTT. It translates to CASSERRINQPQHF.

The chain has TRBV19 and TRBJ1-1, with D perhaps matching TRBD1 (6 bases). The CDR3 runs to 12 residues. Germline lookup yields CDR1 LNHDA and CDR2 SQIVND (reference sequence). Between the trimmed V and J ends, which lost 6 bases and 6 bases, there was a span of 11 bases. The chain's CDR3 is CASSDRQAEAFF. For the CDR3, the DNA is TGTGCCAGTAGCGACAGACAGGCTGAAGCTTTCTTT.